This is a list of T cell receptor beta chains from one sample in a study of response to subunit inactivated influenza vaccine. Using its own MiXCR run on the RT-PCR reads, TCRdb lists one record per CDR3 protein. The repertoire consists of roughly 620,000 distinct CDR3 sequences, with approximately 10% occurring once and the leading ten covering 8% to 13%. These data are also associated with another study on T cells expressing NK-cell markers.

The sequencing here drew on PBMCs from blood, taken on the day of vaccination. All receptors come from a man aged 45-65 years who received an inactivated influenza vaccine. Both conserved end residues are part of each CDR3. D genes are given only for firm matches. Clone size appears in some rows only: once, few, many, or a class for an expanded clone.

V: TRBV3-1; size: few; D: .; J: TRBJ2-3; DNA: TGTGCCAGCAGCCAACCCGCCAGGGCAGATACGCAGTATTTT; CDR3: CASSQPARADTQYF
V: TRBV4-2; size: few; D: TRBD1; J: TRBJ1-1; DNA: TGTGCCAGCAGCCTGGACAGGACCCTTAGCACTGAAGCTTTCTTT; CDR3: CASSLDRTLSTEAFF
V: TRBV11-1; size: few; D: TRBD2; J: TRBJ2-2; DNA: TGTGCCAGCAGCGACACTAGCGGGGGTTCCACCGGGGAGCTGTTTTTT; CDR3: CASSDTSGGSTGELFF
V: TRBV11-2; size: few; D: .; J: TRBJ2-3; DNA: TGTGCCAGCAGCTTAGTGGGAGGCACCGGAGGCGGCACAGATACGCAGTATTTT; CDR3: CASSLVGGTGGGTDTQYF
V: TRBV12-3/TRBV12-4; size: many; D: .; J: TRBJ2-7; DNA: TGTGCCAGCAGTACGGACACGAACTACGAGCAGTACTTC; CDR3: CASSTDTNYEQYF
V: TRBV6-1; size: few; D: TRBD1; J: TRBJ1-1; DNA: TGTGCCAGCAGTACCGGGCGACAGGGCACTGAAGCTTTCTTT; CDR3: CASSTGRQGTEAFF
V: TRBV11-2; size: many; D: .; J: TRBJ1-2; DNA: TGTGCCAGCAGCTTCTTCGCGCGGCGGAACTATGGCTACACCTTC; CDR3: CASSFFARRNYGYTF
V: TRBV12-3/TRBV12-4; size: many; D: .; J: TRBJ2-7; DNA: TGTGCCAGCAGTTTAGCGGGGCGCCACGAGCAGTACTTC; CDR3: CASSLAGRHEQYF
V: TRBV20-1; size: once; D: .; J: TRBJ1-3; DNA: TGCAGTGCTAGAGAAATACCTGGAAACACCATATATTTT; CDR3: CSAREIPGNTIYF
V: TRBV4-3; size: .; D: TRBD2; J: TRBJ2-1; DNA: TGCGCCAGCAGCCAAGGACTAGCCACCAATGAGCAGTTCTTC; CDR3: CASSQGLATNEQFF
V: TRBV15; size: .; D: TRBD2; J: TRBJ2-5; DNA: TGTGCCACCAGCAGAGAGTCTAGCGGGAGGCCCGGGGAGACCCAGTACTTC; CDR3: CATSRESSGRPGETQYF
V: TRBV3-1; size: .; D: TRBD1; J: TRBJ2-1; DNA: TGTGCCAGCAGCCCGACAGGGGGCATGGGCTATGAGCAGTTCTTC; CDR3: CASSPTGGMGYEQFF
V: TRBV7-3; size: .; D: TRBD1; J: TRBJ1-1; DNA: TGTGCCAGCAGCTTATACGGGACAGTGAACACTGAAGCTTTCTTT; CDR3: CASSLYGTVNTEAFF
V: TRBV29-1; size: few; D: .; J: TRBJ1-1; DNA: TGCAGCGTTGACCTGGGGGGACAGAACACTGAAGCTTTCTTT; CDR3: CSVDLGGQNTEAFF
V: TRBV7-2; size: few; D: .; J: TRBJ1-5; DNA: TGTGCCAGCAGCTTAGCTACTAGGGGAAGTCAGCCCCAGCATTTT; CDR3: CASSLATRGSQPQHF
V: TRBV10-3; size: .; D: TRBD1; J: TRBJ1-2; DNA: TGTGCCATCAGGGACAGGGAAGGTTATGGCTACACCTTC; CDR3: CAIRDREGYGYTF
V: TRBV6-2/TRBV6-3; size: .; D: TRBD1; J: TRBJ2-7; DNA: TGTGCCAGCAGTACCGTGGGACAGGGCAACTACGAGCAGTACTTC; CDR3: CASSTVGQGNYEQYF
V: TRBV12-3/TRBV12-4; size: many; D: .; J: TRBJ2-7; DNA: TGCGCCAGCAGCCTGGGCCTCTACGAGCAGTACTTC; CDR3: CASSLGLYEQYF
V: TRBV6-5; size: many; D: .; J: TRBJ2-7; DNA: TGTGCCAGCAGTTACGGACGGTGCAATTGCGAGCAGTACTTC; CDR3: CASSYGRCNCEQYF
V: TRBV28; size: many; D: TRBD2; J: TRBJ2-1; DNA: TGTGCCAGCAGATCCCCTACTAGCGGGAGAGCGAACAATGAGCAGTTCTTC; CDR3: CASRSPTSGRANNEQFF
V: TRBV7-2; size: few; D: .; J: TRBJ2-3; DNA: TGTGCCAGCAGCTCAAAAGCGGGTAGGGCAGATACGCAGTATTTT; CDR3: CASSSKAGRADTQYF
V: TRBV11-3; size: .; D: .; J: TRBJ2-3; DNA: TGTGCCAGCAGCCCCTATCCGGGGGGCCCAGATACGCAGTATTTT; CDR3: CASSPYPGGPDTQYF
V: TRBV19; size: .; D: .; J: TRBJ1-3; DNA: TGTGCCAGTAGAAGAGACAGCGCCGACTCTGGAAACACCATATATTTT; CDR3: CASRRDSADSGNTIYF
V: TRBV7-9; size: many; D: .; J: TRBJ1-3; DNA: TGTGCCAGCTCAAGGGGCTCTGGAAACACCATATATTTT; CDR3: CASSRGSGNTIYF
V: TRBV20-1; size: .; D: .; J: TRBJ2-7; DNA: TGCAGTGCTAGAGCAGGGGGGTCCTACGAGCAGTACTTC; CDR3: CSARAGGSYEQYF
V: TRBV20-1; size: once; D: .; J: TRBJ1-5; DNA: TGCAGTGCTAGCACGTCGAAGACAGGTTATCTATATAGCAATCAGCCCCAGCATTTT; CDR3: CSASTSKTGYLYSNQPQHF
V: TRBV7-9; size: .; D: TRBD1; J: TRBJ1-4; DNA: TGTGCCAGCAGCTTAGTCAGGGGGCACGAAAAACTGTTTTTT; CDR3: CASSLVRGHEKLFF
V: TRBV10-2; size: .; D: .; J: TRBJ2-5; DNA: TGCGCCAGCAGTGGAGAAGTATGGGCCCCCCAAGAGACCCAGTACTTC; CDR3: CASSGEVWAPQETQYF
V: TRBV3-1; size: few; D: TRBD2; J: TRBJ2-7; DNA: TGTGCCAGCAGCTCACAGCGGGAGTTACGCGAGCAGTACTTC; CDR3: CASSSQRELREQYF
V: TRBV29-1; size: many; D: TRBD1; J: TRBJ1-2; DNA: TGCAGCGTGACCGGGACAGGGGATGGCTACACCTTC; CDR3: CSVTGTGDGYTF
V: TRBV4-2; size: .; D: .; J: TRBJ2-1; DNA: TGTGCCAGCAGCCAAGATCGGTGGCGGGGTGAGCAGTTCTTC; CDR3: CASSQDRWRGEQFF
V: TRBV25-1; size: few; D: TRBD2; J: TRBJ2-1; DNA: TGTGCCAGCAGTGGACTAGCGCCTTACAATGAGCAGTTCTTC; CDR3: CASSGLAPYNEQFF
V: TRBV6-2/TRBV6-3; size: few; D: TRBD1; J: TRBJ1-1; DNA: TGTGCCAGCAGTCGATACCCTCAGGGGGCCTCGAACACTGAAGCTTTCTTT; CDR3: CASSRYPQGASNTEAFF
V: TRBV4-3; size: .; D: TRBD2; J: TRBJ2-1; DNA: TGCGCCAGCAGCCAAGTCAGCGGGAGAGGCTCCTACAATGAGCAGTTCTTC; CDR3: CASSQVSGRGSYNEQFF
V: TRBV15; size: few; D: .; J: TRBJ2-7; DNA: TGTGCCACCAGCAGAGACGTACCCTACGAGCAGTACTTC; CDR3: CATSRDVPYEQYF
V: TRBV10-2; size: many; D: .; J: TRBJ2-7; DNA: TGCGCCAGCAGTGTGGTTGGGGGCGGGAGAGCGGTCGAGCAGTACTTC; CDR3: CASSVVGGGRAVEQYF
V: TRBV5-5; size: many; D: TRBD2; J: TRBJ2-7; DNA: TGTGCCAGCAGCTTTCGACTAGCCTCCACCTACGAGCAGTACTTC; CDR3: CASSFRLASTYEQYF
V: TRBV7-2; size: .; D: .; J: TRBJ2-3; DNA: TGTGCCAGCAGCTGGGACTTCGGGGTCGTTTATTTT; CDR3: CASSWDFGVVYF
V: TRBV2; size: .; D: TRBD2; J: TRBJ2-3; DNA: TGTGCCAGCAAGGAGTTAGCGGGTACAGATACGCAGTATTTT; CDR3: CASKELAGTDTQYF
V: TRBV20-1; size: .; D: .; J: TRBJ2-5; DNA: TGCAGTGCTAGAACCCGGGATTTGGAGACCCAGTACTTC; CDR3: CSARTRDLETQYF
V: TRBV19; size: .; D: .; J: TRBJ2-1; DNA: TGTGCCAGTAGACGGGACGTGGGATCCTACAATGAGCAGTTCTTC; CDR3: CASRRDVGSYNEQFF
V: TRBV10-2; size: .; D: .; J: TRBJ2-5; DNA: TGCGCCAGCAGTGGGAGAGGTTCAGAGACCCAGTACTTC; CDR3: CASSGRGSETQYF
V: TRBV5-1; size: few; D: .; J: TRBJ2-1; DNA: TGCGCCAGCTGTTGGGACTACAATGAGCAGTTCTTC; CDR3: CASCWDYNEQFF
V: TRBV7-8; size: .; D: .; J: TRBJ2-5; DNA: TGTGCCAGCAGCCCAACCCACAGGGTTGTGAAGACCCAGTACTTC; CDR3: CASSPTHRVVKTQYF
V: TRBV5-1; size: few; D: TRBD2; J: TRBJ2-3; DNA: TGCGCCAGCAGCTCGCTACCGTCCGGGACTAGCAGGTCTAGCACAGATACGCAGTATTTT; CDR3: CASSSLPSGTSRSSTDTQYF
V: TRBV28; size: few; D: TRBD1; J: TRBJ2-1; DNA: TGTGCCAGCAGTTTCCCCGGGACAGGCTCCTACAATGAGCAGTTCTTC; CDR3: CASSFPGTGSYNEQFF
V: TRBV18; size: few; D: .; J: TRBJ1-3; DNA: TGTGCCAGCTCACCTTCGGACATCTCTGGAAACACCATATATTTT; CDR3: CASSPSDISGNTIYF
V: TRBV27; size: .; D: TRBD1; J: TRBJ2-7; DNA: TGTGCCAGCAGTTTCCGGGACAGGGCTTTCGAGCAGTACTTC; CDR3: CASSFRDRAFEQYF
V: TRBV14; size: few; D: .; J: TRBJ1-2; DNA: TGTGCCAGCAGCCGACGGGTATTGTCGAAGAACTATGGCTACACCTTC; CDR3: CASSRRVLSKNYGYTF
V: TRBV18; size: once; D: TRBD1; J: TRBJ1-4; DNA: TGTGCCAGCTCACCAAGCCGCCGGGACAGCCATGAAAAACTGTTTTTT; CDR3: CASSPSRRDSHEKLFF
V: TRBV29-1; size: few; D: .; J: TRBJ2-7; DNA: TGCAGCGTTGATTTTGGGGGATCCTACGAGCAGTACTTC; CDR3: CSVDFGGSYEQYF
V: TRBV7-9; size: many; D: .; J: TRBJ2-4; DNA: TGTGCCAGCAGCTTAGATGCAGGGGTGCACATTCAGTACTTC; CDR3: CASSLDAGVHIQYF
V: TRBV4-3; size: .; D: TRBD1; J: TRBJ2-1; DNA: TGCGCCAGCAGCCAAGATGGGGACAGGGGGAACAATGAGCAGTTCTTC; CDR3: CASSQDGDRGNNEQFF